This entry is about one T cell receptor (beta chain). Antigen unknown. In TCRdb, the 5' RACE reads were re-called with MiXCR into one record per CDR3 protein. The data hold approximately 500,000 distinct CDR3 sequences, with 20% to 25% observed a single time. Germline V gene lookup returns CDR1 SNHLY and CDR2 FYNNEI. With 5 bases clipped from V and 9 bases from J, the junction kept 7 bases outside the gene matches. CDR3 length equals 13 residues. Healthy Caucasians made up all donors. The entry originates in a study of identical twins. Study-wide results and limits: The study found that models underestimated out-of-frame TCR alpha sharing in monozygotic twins.

These data also formed part of another study, on T cells expressing NK-cell markers. Per that study: In several donors, dominant clonotypes made up about 25-60.1% of CD3+CD56-NKG2C+ cells.

The J gene is TRBJ2-5, the V gene TRBV2, with TRBD2 identical over 9 bases. The sequenced sample consisted of CD4+ T cells sorted from blood. This TCR came from a woman in her late teens or twenties in good health. CDR3 sequence: CASSWREGPAQYF. DNA for the CDR3: TGTGCCAGCAGTTGGCGGGAGGGCCCCGCCCAGTACTTC.